This note documents a single T cell receptor (beta chain) sequence. What it recognizes is unknown. This entry belongs to a study of blood T cells in healthy people across ages. Study-level results: Fewer expanded clones and more diversity marked long-lived versus aged donors. Nothing was known about donor CMV status, and this possibly confounded expanded clonotype changes.

The germline V and J ends were trimmed by 5 bases and 0 bases, with 12 bases remaining between them. The CDR3 totals 14 residues. CDR1 and CDR2 (germline): GTSNPN, SVGIG (reference sequence). Healthy Russian Caucasian donors spanned ages roughly 6 to 90 years. Primers used in a second PCR of about 7 to 11 cycles were a sample-barcoded 5' primer and a J-beta primer mix. Each cDNA molecule received a tag from a template-switch adaptor that had 12 random nucleotides. TCRdb re-called the 5' RACE reads through MiXCR, storing one row per CDR3 protein. Among more than 1,400,000 distinct CDR3 sequences, approximately 38% were seen once, and the ten largest hold under 8%.

Sequenced sample: blood. V usage is TRBV30 and J usage is TRBJ2-3; a possible D gene is TRBD1 (6 bases). This sequence originates from a woman aged 18-35 years in good health. The DNA for the CDR3 is TGTGCCTGGGCGACAGGATCTAGCACAGATACGCAGTATTTT. It is translated as CAWATGSSTDTQYF.